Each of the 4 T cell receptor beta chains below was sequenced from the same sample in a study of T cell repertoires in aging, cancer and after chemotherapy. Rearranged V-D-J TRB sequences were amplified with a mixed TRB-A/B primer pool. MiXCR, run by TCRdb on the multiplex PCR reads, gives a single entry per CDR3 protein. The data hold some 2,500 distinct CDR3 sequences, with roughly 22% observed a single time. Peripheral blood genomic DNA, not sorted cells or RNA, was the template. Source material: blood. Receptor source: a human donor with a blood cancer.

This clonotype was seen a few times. The CDR3: CAISETGGDEAFF. CDR3 bases: TGTGCCATCAGTGAGACAGGGGGAGATGAAGCTTTCTTT. The chain employs TRBV10-3 and TRBJ1-1, with 8 nucleotides matching TRBD1. The CDR3 covers 13 residues. V lost 2 bases and J lost 7; bases outside the gene matches: 3. Germline-derived CDR1 and CDR2 are ENHRY and SYGVKD.

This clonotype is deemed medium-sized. DNA for the CDR3: TGTGCCAGCAGTTACTCGGGGGGTGGATCTGGAAACACCATATATTTT. Protein: CASSYSGGGSGNTIYF. V usage is TRBV6-5 and J usage is TRBJ1-3; D possibly corresponds to TRBD1 (5 bases). This CDR3 comprises 16 residues. Germline V CDR1 and CDR2: MNHEY, SVGAGI. Trimming took off 0 bases at V and 1 base at J, with 10 bases between the two ends.

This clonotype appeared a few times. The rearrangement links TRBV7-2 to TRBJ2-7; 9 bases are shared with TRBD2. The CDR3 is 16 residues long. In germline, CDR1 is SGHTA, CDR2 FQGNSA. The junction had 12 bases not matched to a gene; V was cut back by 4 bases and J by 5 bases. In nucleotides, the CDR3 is TGTGCCAGCAGCTCACCCTTGGCGGGGGGGCCCCACGAGCAGTACTTC. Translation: CASSSPLAGGPHEQYF.

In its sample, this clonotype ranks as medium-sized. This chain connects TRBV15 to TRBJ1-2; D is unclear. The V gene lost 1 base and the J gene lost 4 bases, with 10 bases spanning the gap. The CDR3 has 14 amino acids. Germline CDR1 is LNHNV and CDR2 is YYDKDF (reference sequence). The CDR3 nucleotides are TGTGCCACCAGCAGAGGTGGGATTGGCTATGGCTACACCTTC. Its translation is CATSRGGIGYGYTF. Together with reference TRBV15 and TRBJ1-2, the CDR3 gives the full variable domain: DAMVIQNPRYQVTQFGKPVTLSCSQTLNHNVMYWYQQKSSQAPKLLFHYYDKDFNNEADTPDNFQSRRPNTSFCFLDIRSPGLGDTAMYLCATSRGGIGYGYTFGSGTRLTVV.